Listed below are T cell receptor beta chains from one sample, sequenced in a study of blood T cell repertoires in COVID-19. Generated by immunoSEQ multiplex PCR, the TCRdb table keeps only in-frame clones and is missing some. The table has 100,000 to 140,000 clones, 89% seen once. Sample: peripheral blood. These receptors were obtained from a man aged 35 to 55 with active or convalescent COVID-19. CDR3s include the opening cysteine and the closing phenylalanine or tryptophan. The order of the fields is J gene, D gene, V gene, clone size, CDR3 protein, CDR3 DNA. D genes are given only for firm matches. Only part of the rows carry a size: once, few, many, or a class if the clone is expanded.

J: TRBJ2-2
D: -
V: TRBV9
size: -
CDR3: CASSRNTGELFF
DNA: TGTGCCAGCAGCCGGAACACCGGGGAGCTGTTTTTT

J: TRBJ1-2
D: -
V: TRBV6-2/TRBV6-3
size: -
CDR3: CASSYSEGFYGYTF
DNA: TGTGCCAGCAGTTATAGTGAGGGATTCTATGGCTACACCTTC

J: TRBJ1-1
D: TRBD1
V: TRBV18
size: -
CDR3: CASSLYISGGQEAFF
DNA: TGTGCCAGCTCACTATATATCTCAGGGGGCCAGGAAGCTTTCTTT

J: TRBJ2-3
D: TRBD2
V: TRBV9
size: -
CDR3: CASRSSGSSTDTQYF
DNA: TGTGCCAGCAGGTCTAGCGGATCTAGCACAGATACGCAGTATTTT

J: TRBJ2-3
D: -
V: TRBV7-9
size: -
CDR3: CASSLGQGRGTDTQYF
DNA: TGTGCCAGCAGCTTGGGGCAGGGAAGGGGGACAGATACGCAGTATTTT

J: TRBJ1-3
D: -
V: TRBV11-3
size: -
CDR3: CASSSRGENTIYF
DNA: TGTGCCAGCAGCTCTCGGGGGGAAAACACCATATATTTT

J: TRBJ1-2
D: -
V: TRBV21-1
size: -
CDR3: CASSKEARRF
DNA: TGTGCCAGCAGCAAAGAAGCCAGGCGCTTC

J: TRBJ2-3
D: TRBD1
V: TRBV4-3
size: -
CDR3: CASSQAGTGRTDTQYF
DNA: TGCGCCAGCAGCCAAGCCGGGACAGGGCGCACAGATACGCAGTATTTT

J: TRBJ1-6
D: -
V: TRBV6-5
size: -
CDR3: CASSYVAEIYNSPLHF
DNA: TGTGCCAGCAGTTACGTGGCCGAAATATATAATTCACCCCTCCACTTT

J: TRBJ1-2
D: TRBD1
V: TRBV18
size: -
CDR3: CASSPDREKGYGYTF
DNA: TGTGCCAGCTCACCCGACAGGGAGAAGGGCTATGGCTACACCTTC

J: TRBJ1-5
D: TRBD1
V: TRBV6-6
size: -
CDR3: CASRDRGGDQPQHF
DNA: TGTGCCAGCAGGGACAGGGGCGGGGATCAGCCCCAGCATTTT

J: TRBJ2-2
D: -
V: TRBV7-9
size: -
CDR3: CASSPERGTGELFF
DNA: TGTGCCAGCAGCCCGGAGCGAGGCACCGGGGAGCTGTTTTTT

J: TRBJ1-1
D: -
V: TRBV3-1/TRBV3-2
size: -
CDR3: CASSQEQGNTEAFF
DNA: TGTGCCAGCAGCCAAGAACAGGGGAACACTGAAGCTTTCTTT

J: TRBJ2-5
D: TRBD1
V: TRBV19
size: -
CDR3: CASSLRDRALETQYF
DNA: TGTGCCAGTAGCCTGCGGGACAGGGCGTTGGAGACCCAGTACTTC

J: TRBJ1-5
D: -
V: TRBV4-1
size: once
CDR3: CASSQDGEASFRPQHF
DNA: TGCGCCAGCAGCCAAGACGGGGAGGCCTCTTTTCGGCCCCAGCATTTT

J: TRBJ1-1
D: -
V: TRBV4-3
size: -
CDR3: CASRTVGNTEAFF
DNA: TGCGCCAGCAGGACAGTAGGAAACACTGAAGCTTTCTTT

J: TRBJ1-1
D: -
V: TRBV5-1
size: -
CDR3: CASSFHPDRNTEAFF
DNA: TGCGCCAGCAGCTTTCACCCCGACAGGAACACTGAAGCTTTCTTT

J: TRBJ1-1
D: -
V: TRBV7-9
size: -
CDR3: CASSPPRGANTEAFF
DNA: TGTGCCAGCAGCCCCCCCCGGGGGGCGAACACTGAAGCTTTCTTT

J: TRBJ2-1
D: -
V: TRBV24-1
size: -
CDR3: CATGRLGEQFF
DNA: TGTGCCACCGGGAGACTCGGTGAGCAGTTCTTC

J: TRBJ2-5
D: -
V: TRBV6-6
size: -
CDR3: CASRNWLVGETQYF
DNA: TGTGCCAGCAGGAATTGGCTAGTCGGAGAGACCCAGTACTTC

J: TRBJ1-1
D: -
V: TRBV27
size: once
CDR3: CASSPVGSFTEAFF
DNA: TGTGCCAGCAGTCCCGTCGGGAGCTTCACTGAAGCTTTCTTT

J: TRBJ1-1
D: TRBD1
V: TRBV6-4
size: -
CDR3: CSQGAPENTEAFF
DNA: TGTTCCCAGGGGGCCCCGGAAAACACTGAAGCTTTCTTT

J: TRBJ1-1
D: -
V: TRBV27
size: few
CDR3: CASSRLGQGGTEAFF
DNA: TGTGCCAGCAGCCGCCTCGGGCAGGGAGGGACTGAAGCTTTCTTT

J: TRBJ1-5
D: TRBD1
V: TRBV30
size: -
CDR3: CAWSVGTGNQPQHF
DNA: TGTGCCTGGAGTGTGGGGACAGGGAATCAGCCCCAGCATTTT

J: TRBJ2-1
D: TRBD2
V: TRBV27
size: -
CDR3: CASSFMGTSGRGSHNEQFF
DNA: TGTGCCAGCAGTTTTATGGGGACTAGCGGGAGGGGGTCCCACAATGAGCAGTTCTTC

J: TRBJ2-1
D: TRBD2
V: TRBV11-2
size: -
CDR3: CASSPLGGRGDVEQFF
DNA: TGTGCCAGCAGCCCGTTGGGCGGGAGGGGAGATGTTGAGCAGTTCTTC

J: TRBJ2-7
D: TRBD1
V: TRBV6-6
size: once
CDR3: CASSSFGQGPNEQYF
DNA: TGTGCCAGCAGTTCCTTTGGACAGGGGCCCAACGAGCAGTACTTC

J: TRBJ2-5
D: -
V: TRBV5-1
size: -
CDR3: CASSLDRAETQYF
DNA: TGCGCCAGCAGCTTGGACAGGGCAGAGACCCAGTACTTC

J: TRBJ1-4
D: -
V: TRBV19
size: -
CDR3: CASSQGIAGEKLFF
DNA: TGTGCCAGTAGCCAGGGGATAGCAGGTGAAAAACTGTTTTTT

J: TRBJ2-3
D: -
V: TRBV28
size: -
CDR3: CATSTLRGTYKDTQYF
DNA: TGTGCCACCTCTACCCTCCGGGGGACCTACAAAGATACGCAGTATTTT

J: TRBJ2-5
D: TRBD1
V: TRBV9
size: -
CDR3: CASSADRGLQTQYF
DNA: TGTGCCAGCAGCGCCGACAGGGGGCTTCAGACCCAGTACTTC

J: TRBJ2-1
D: -
V: TRBV7-2
size: -
CDR3: CASRIAQSSYNEQFF
DNA: TGTGCCAGCAGAATAGCCCAGAGCTCCTACAATGAGCAGTTCTTC

J: TRBJ2-7
D: -
V: TRBV27
size: few
CDR3: CASSFLSGGLGEQYF
DNA: TGTGCCAGCAGTTTTTTGTCAGGAGGCCTGGGGGAGCAGTACTTC

J: TRBJ1-2
D: -
V: TRBV5-1
size: -
CDR3: CASSLDSGNRYGYTF
DNA: TGCGCCAGCAGCTTGGATTCCGGGAACCGCTATGGCTACACCTTC

J: TRBJ1-1
D: -
V: TRBV14
size: -
CDR3: CASSHTRAGLEAFF
DNA: TGTGCCAGCAGCCATACCCGGGCCGGACTAGAAGCTTTCTTT

J: TRBJ2-2
D: TRBD2
V: TRBV13
size: -
CDR3: CASSFGGRGAGELFF
DNA: TGTGCCAGCAGCTTTGGCGGGAGGGGCGCCGGGGAGCTGTTTTTT

J: TRBJ1-1
D: TRBD1
V: TRBV5-4
size: -
CDR3: CASSLAGTGGLNTEAFF
DNA: TGTGCCAGCAGCTTGGCGGGGACAGGGGGATTGAACACTGAAGCTTTCTTT

J: TRBJ1-5
D: TRBD1
V: TRBV7-9
size: -
CDR3: CASSRGTGASNQPQHF
DNA: TGTGCCAGCAGCCGCGGGACAGGAGCTAGCAATCAGCCCCAGCATTTT

J: TRBJ1-1
D: -
V: TRBV4-3
size: once
CDR3: CASSQQVVNTEAFF
DNA: TGCGCCAGCAGCCAACAGGTTGTAAACACTGAAGCTTTCTTT

J: TRBJ1-2
D: -
V: TRBV28
size: -
CDR3: CASSPLQLGLYGYTF
DNA: TGTGCCAGCAGCCCTCTACAATTGGGGCTATATGGCTACACCTTC

J: TRBJ2-2
D: TRBD2
V: TRBV11-2
size: -
CDR3: CASSLDPREGGYTGELFF
DNA: TGTGCCAGCAGCTTAGATCCGCGGGAGGGGGGCTACACCGGGGAGCTGTTTTTT

J: TRBJ2-1
D: TRBD2
V: TRBV29-1
size: -
CDR3: CSVSAGTNEQFF
DNA: TGCAGCGTTTCAGCGGGGACCAATGAGCAGTTCTTC

J: TRBJ2-1
D: TRBD2
V: TRBV3-1/TRBV3-2
size: -
CDR3: CASSQGSGNYNEQFF
DNA: TGTGCCAGCAGCCAGGGTAGCGGGAATTACAATGAGCAGTTCTTC

J: TRBJ2-7
D: TRBD1
V: TRBV6-2/TRBV6-3
size: -
CDR3: CASSTPGQAFYEQYF
DNA: TGTGCCAGCAGTACACCGGGACAGGCATTCTACGAGCAGTACTTC

J: TRBJ2-1
D: -
V: TRBV6-5
size: -
CDR3: CASSPMGGGEQFF
DNA: TGTGCCAGCAGTCCTATGGGGGGGGGCGAGCAGTTCTTC

J: TRBJ2-3
D: TRBD2
V: TRBV5-1
size: once
CDR3: CASSWTSGNADTQYF
DNA: TGCGCCAGCAGCTGGACTAGCGGGAACGCAGATACGCAGTATTTT

J: TRBJ1-6
D: -
V: TRBV2
size: -
CDR3: CASSGSRYPLHF
DNA: TGTGCCAGCAGTGGTTCACGGTATCCCCTCCACTTT

J: TRBJ1-2
D: -
V: TRBV6-5
size: -
CDR3: CASKVGSPYGYTF
DNA: TGTGCCAGCAAGGTGGGGAGCCCCTATGGCTACACCTTC

J: TRBJ1-2
D: TRBD1
V: TRBV6-5
size: -
CDR3: CASSPQGGARGYTF
DNA: TGTGCCAGCAGTCCCCAAGGGGGCGCTCGGGGCTACACCTTC